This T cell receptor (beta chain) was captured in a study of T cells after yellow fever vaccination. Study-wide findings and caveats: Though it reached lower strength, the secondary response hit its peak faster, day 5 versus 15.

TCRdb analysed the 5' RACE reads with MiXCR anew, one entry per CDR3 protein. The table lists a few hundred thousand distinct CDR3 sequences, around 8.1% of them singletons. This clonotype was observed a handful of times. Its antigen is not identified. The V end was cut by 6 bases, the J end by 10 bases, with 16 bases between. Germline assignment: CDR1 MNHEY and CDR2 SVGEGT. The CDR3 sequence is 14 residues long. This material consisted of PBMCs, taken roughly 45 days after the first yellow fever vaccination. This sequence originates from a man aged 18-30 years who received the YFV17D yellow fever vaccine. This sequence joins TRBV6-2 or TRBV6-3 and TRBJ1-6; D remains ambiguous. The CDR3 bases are TGTGCCAGCAGCCAGGAGCAGCCGCGATCACCCCTCCACTTT. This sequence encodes CASSQEQPRSPLHF.